This T cell receptor beta chain was retrieved from a study of human versus mouse CDR3 diversity and MHC coevolution. General study findings and limits: Humans had the largest estimated TCR beta repertoire, some 1.5 million clonotypes. Six or seven MHC II alleles selected the human T cells. Among all groups, most of the three human donors showed least clonal inequality.

As to this clone: The antigen is undetermined.

The junction had 6 bases not matched to a gene; V was cut back by 2 bases and J by 6 bases. CDR1 is MNHNY, CDR2 SVGAGI, per germline (reference sequence). The CDR3 contains 14 residues. Some clones are missing from TCRdb's copy, which holds only in-frame ones; the method was immunoSEQ multiplex PCR. The table shows around 77,000 clones, with 85% to 95% occurring only once. The sequence came from a person between 25 and 75 years old in good health. Sequenced input: naive CD4+ T cells from blood. Subset reported: CD45RO-negative CD62L-positive naive CD4 T cells. The chain recombines TRBV6-6 with TRBJ1-2; 7 bases are shared with TRBD1. The CDR3 nucleotides read TGTGCCAGCAGTTACGTATCAGGGGGTCATGGCTACACCTTC. Encoded protein: CASSYVSGGHGYTF.